Below, 22 T cell receptor beta chains from the same sample are listed, as sequenced in a study of siplizumab effects on memory and regulatory T cells. Clones were read by immunoSEQ multiplex PCR, and TCRdb kept only the in-frame ones, dropping some. The sample includes fewer than 120,000 clones, over 85% of them seen just once. The specimen was CD4+ T cells sorted from blood. The receptor set was obtained from a human donor in good health.

This chain links TRBV10-3 with TRBJ1-1; 10 nucleotides line up with TRBD1. Germline lookup yields CDR1 ENHRY and CDR2 SYGVKD. The J segment lost 4 bases and the V segment lost 5 bases, leaving 7 bases of the junction unmatched. This CDR3 is 15 amino acids long. The CDR3: CAISRQGARGTEAFF. DNA for the CDR3: TGTGCCATCAGTCGACAGGGGGCGCGAGGCACTGAAGCTTTCTTT.

The table lists this clone with a count of one. J is TRBJ2-3 and V is TRBV18; 9 bases line up with TRBD1. This CDR3 contains 16 residues. Trimming at V came to 2 bases and at J to 2 bases, leaving 5 bases not matched to a gene. Germline V gene lookup returns CDR1 KGHSH and CDR2 LQKENI. The CDR3 coding sequence is TGTGCCAGCTCACCAGAGGACAGGGGATACACAGATACGCAGTATTTT. Its translation: CASSPEDRGYTDTQYF.

The chain links TRBV2 to TRBJ2-2; perhaps TRBD1 as D (6 bases). Germline CDR1 and CDR2: SNHLY and FYNNEI. The CDR3 runs 18 residues. The V gene lost 2 bases and the J gene lost 0 bases, with 16 bases spanning the gap. The CDR3 region is CASSEFRGRSANTGELFF. The CDR3 region has the DNA TGTGCCAGCAGTGAATTCAGGGGACGGAGCGCGAACACCGGGGAGCTGTTTTTT.

The chain carries TRBV6-1 and TRBJ2-7, with D unclear. V lost 8 bases to trimming and J lost 4 bases, with 15 bases between them. The germline CDR1 and CDR2 sequences are MNHNS and SASEGT. CDR3 length: 13 amino acids. The CDR3 sequence: CASAEDPSYEQYF. The CDR3 DNA is TGTGCCAGCGCCGAGGACCCCTCATACGAGCAGTACTTC.

The chain has TRBV11-2 and TRBJ2-1; 8 bases map to TRBD2. V shed 1 base and J 8 bases; nucleotides not matched to a gene: 7. Germline V lookup: CDR1 SGHAT, CDR2 FQNNGV. CDR3 length equals 15 residues. CDR3 bases: TGTGCCAGCAGCTTAGCGTCGGGGGGGCGATATGAGCAGTTCTTC. Translated: CASSLASGGRYEQFF.

This clone was picked up one time. The V and J genes are TRBV7-2 and TRBJ2-5; TRBD2 aligns across 8 bases. V was pared by 3 bases and J by 7 bases, with 10 bases of the junction left unmatched. The germline gives CDR1 SGHTA, CDR2 FQGNSA. The CDR3 has 15 residues. The CDR3 region is CASSLIAGSGGTQYF. CDR3 in DNA: TGTGCCAGCAGCTTGATAGCGGGGAGCGGGGGGACCCAGTACTTC.

The chain joins TRBV6-6 to TRBJ2-5; D not resolved. The germline gives CDR1 MNHNY, CDR2 SVGAGI (reference sequence). The CDR3 totals 15 residues. The V and J ends lost 7 bases and 1 base respectively, with 16 bases between them. CDR3 loop: CASNDFGQSQETQYF. CDR3 DNA: TGTGCCAGCAACGATTTCGGTCAGTCCCAAGAGACCCAGTACTTC.

This rearrangement joins TRBV11-3 to TRBJ2-5, with unresolved D. The CDR3 spans 13 residues. CDR1 is SGHNT and CDR2 is YENEEA in the germline V gene. V dropped 1 base and J dropped 3 bases, with 6 bases sitting between them. The CDR3 nucleotides are TGTGCCAGCAGCTTAGGAGGTAAAGAGACCCAGTACTTC. This translates into CASSLGGKETQYF.

The V and J genes are TRBV7-2 and TRBJ2-1; no clear D gene. This CDR3 comprises 13 residues. V was shortened by 1 base and J by 8 bases, with 9 bases between the two germline ends. Per the germline V gene, CDR1 is SGHTA and CDR2 is FQGNSA. The CDR3, as DNA: TGTGCCAGCAGCTTAGGGGGTCCAGATGAGCAGTTCTTC. Protein sequence: CASSLGGPDEQFF.

This clone was detected only once. The rearrangement joins TRBV5-1 to TRBJ2-2; a weak D match, TRBD1 (5 bases). V was pared by 9 bases and J by 1 base, with 13 bases between. The CDR3 has 14 residues. Germline V gene data show CDR1 as SGHRS and CDR2 as YFSETQ. The CDR3 coding sequence is TGCGCCACAAAGACAGATCTGAACACCGGGGAGCTGTTTTTT. It codes for CATKTDLNTGELFF.

This clone has only one observation. This rearrangement joins TRBV27 to TRBJ2-6; perhaps D is TRBD1 or TRBD2 (5 bases each). Trimming removed 2 bases at V and 0 bases at J, with 20 bases between. CDR3 length: 20 amino acids. Germline V gene data show CDR1 as MNHEY and CDR2 as SMNVEV (reference sequence). This CDR3 is CASSLLSLGRRSSGANVLTF. CDR3 nucleotides: TGTGCCAGCAGTTTACTCTCCCTGGGACGGCGGAGCTCTGGGGCCAACGTCCTGACTTTC.

The genes are TRBV6-5 and TRBJ2-6; D is ambiguous. The length of the CDR3 is 14 residues. In germline, CDR1 is MNHEY, CDR2 SVGAGI. Trimming removed 5 bases from V and 2 bases from J, with 7 bases in between. The CDR3 DNA reads as TGTGCCAGCAGTCAAGATCCTGGGGCCAACGTCCTGACTTTC. This gives the protein CASSQDPGANVLTF.

This chain joins TRBV11-3 and TRBJ2-1; 14 bases agree with TRBD2. The CDR3 has 15 residues. Trimming removed 5 bases from V and 8 bases from J; junction bases left unmatched: 5. Germline V CDR1 and CDR2: SGHNT, YENEEA. The CDR3 nucleotides read TGTGCCAGCAGCAGAGGGACTAGCGGGAGCGATGAGCAGTTCTTC. This gives the protein CASSRGTSGSDEQFF. The whole variable domain, filled in from reference TRBV11-3 and TRBJ2-1, reads EAGVVQSPRYKIIEKKQPVAFWCNPISGHNTLYWYLQNLGQGPELLIRYENEEAVDDSQLPKDRFSAERLKGVDSTLKIQPAELGDSAVYLCASSRGTSGSDEQFFGPGTRLTVL.

This sequence joins TRBV5-4 and TRBJ1-2; 8 bases map to TRBD1. Losses at the gene ends were 4 bases for V and 8 bases for J; bases not matched to a gene: 7. Germline V lookup: CDR1 SGHNT, CDR2 YYREEE (reference sequence). The CDR3 covers 13 residues. The CDR3 DNA reads as TGTGCCAGCAGCCAGGGGGCAGGTGAAGGCTACACCTTC. Its protein product is CASSQGAGEGYTF.

This sequence joins TRBV11-2 and TRBJ2-1; TRBD2 aligns across 15 bases. V was pared by 5 bases and J by 7 bases, with 6 bases of the junction left unmatched. This CDR3 contains 16 residues. Germline loops: CDR1 SGHAT, CDR2 FQNNGV. The CDR3 sequence: CASSLTGTSGGNEQFF. In nucleotides, the CDR3 is TGTGCCAGCAGCCTAACCGGGACTAGCGGGGGGAATGAGCAGTTCTTC.

The genes are TRBV15 and TRBJ1-2; maybe TRBD1 (5 bases). This CDR3 has 15 amino acids. V lost 7 bases, J lost 8 bases, and 23 bases lay in between. Germline V gives CDR1 LNHNV, CDR2 YYDKDF (reference sequence). The CDR3 loop reads CATNRGTAPVGGYTF. As DNA, the CDR3 is TGTGCCACCAACCGCGGGACGGCCCCCGTGGGGGGCTACACCTTC.

V usage is TRBV5-8 and J usage is TRBJ2-7; 9 bases are shared with TRBD1. This CDR3 is built from 17 residues. V lost 5 bases and J lost 0; bases outside the gene matches: 12. Germline V CDR1 and CDR2: SGHTS, YDEGEE. CDR3 loop: CASRDGTGRWSSYEQYF. DNA for the CDR3: TGTGCCAGCAGGGACGGGACAGGGAGATGGAGCTCCTACGAGCAGTACTTC.

This clone has a single count. V gene TRBV4-1 combines with J gene TRBJ2-7, with a weak D call TRBD1 (6 bases). The V end lost 3 bases, the J end lost 0 bases, and 21 bases lay between the germline ends. Looked up from germline, CDR1 is MGHRA and CDR2 is YSYEKL. CDR3 length: 18 residues. CDR3 amino acids: CASSQQPALRTVSYEQYF. The CDR3 bases are TGCGCCAGCAGCCAGCAACCAGCACTCAGGACAGTCTCCTACGAGCAGTACTTC.

This clone ranks as medium-sized. The rearrangement uses TRBV5-1 and TRBJ1-1, with TRBD1 as a possible D gene (5 bases). The CDR3 extends over 15 amino acids. The V end was cut by 4 bases, the J end by 1 base, with 14 bases between. Germline lookup yields CDR1 SGHRS and CDR2 YFSETQ. CDR3 bases: TGCGCCAGCAGCCCATCAGGGATCCCGAACACTGAAGCTTTCTTT. It specifies CASSPSGIPNTEAFF. The full variable domain, its missing parts supplied by reference TRBV5-1 and TRBJ1-1, is KAGVTQTPRYLIKTRGQQVTLSCSPISGHRSVSWYQQTPGQGLQFLFEYFSETQRNKGNFPGRFSGRQFSNSRSEMNVSTLELGDSALYLCASSPSGIPNTEAFFGQGTRLTVV.

The V gene is TRBV19, the J gene TRBJ2-7; 10 bases line up with TRBD1. The V segment lost 3 bases and the J segment 7 bases; nucleotides outside the gene matches: 9. Germline V lookup: CDR1 LNHDA, CDR2 SQIVND (reference sequence). There are 15 residues in the CDR3. The DNA for the CDR3 is TGTGCCAGTAGTATCCCCGCCGGGACAGGGGCTGAGCAGTACTTC. It translates to CASSIPAGTGAEQYF. The full variable domain, completed using reference TRBV19 and TRBJ2-7, is DGGITQSPKYLFRKEGQNVTLSCEQNLNHDAMYWYRQDPGQGLRLIYYSQIVNDFQKGDIAEGYSVSREKKESFPLTVTSAQKNPTAFYLCASSIPAGTGAEQYFGPGTRLTVT.

The chain recombines TRBV7-9 with TRBJ2-1; 9 nucleotides align to TRBD2. This CDR3 comprises 12 residues. Trimming removed 4 bases from V and 10 bases from J; junction bases left unmatched: 2. In germline, CDR1 is SEHNR, CDR2 FQNEAQ (reference sequence). The CDR3 protein is CASSSGLAEQFF. The CDR3 region has the DNA TGTGCCAGCAGCTCCGGACTAGCGGAGCAGTTCTTC.

This clone appeared a single time. V and J are TRBV19 and TRBJ1-5; D gene unclear. The germline V and J ends were trimmed by 1 base and 3 bases, with 10 bases remaining between them. The CDR3 runs to 15 residues. Germline loops: CDR1 LNHDA, CDR2 SQIVND (reference sequence). The CDR3 coding sequence is TGTGCCAGTAGTATAGTGGTTTCTTACAATCAGCCCCAGCATTTT. This codes for CASSIVVSYNQPQHF.